This T cell receptor (beta chain) was captured by sequencing in a study of blood T cell repertoires in COVID-19. Study as a whole: The origin of the acute and convalescent COVID-19 samples was the United States, Italy and Spain.

TCRdb's table, derived via immunoSEQ multiplex PCR, lists solely in-frame clones and lacks some. The data hold fewer than 250,000 clones, with 65% to 90% observed a single time. Turning to this clone: This could be a read error, since a much larger clone is one nucleotide away.

Participants spanned ages roughly 18 to 90 years and resided in roughly 22 US areas. V shed 6 bases and J shed 0 bases, with 8 bases lying between them. The CDR3 sequence is 13 residues long. The germline V gene encodes CDR1 LGHDT and CDR2 YNNKEL (reference sequence). J is TRBJ1-1 and V is TRBV3-1 (or the pseudogene TRBV3-2), with D tentatively TRBD1 (5 bases). The clonotype originates from a woman in her forties with acute COVID-19. Sequenced: PBMCs or T cells enriched from blood (not recorded which). The CDR3 protein is CASRQTVNTEAFF. CDR3 DNA: TGTGCCAGCAGGCAGACAGTGAACACTGAAGCTTTCTTT.